This TCR beta chain was sequenced for a study of blood T cells in healthy people across ages. Points from the study as a whole: Higher diversity and more naive CD4+ cells were features of long-lived donors, compared to aged donors.

V lost 0 bases and J lost 8; bases outside the gene matches: 8. Germline values: CDR1 DFQATT, CDR2 SNEGSKA (reference sequence). The CDR3 runs 14 residues. Through a sample-barcoded 5' primer and a J-beta primer mix, a second PCR was run for roughly 6 to 12 cycles. TCRdb ran MiXCR on the 5' RACE reads and lists one entry per CDR3 protein. The data hold about 800,000 distinct CDR3 sequences, with around a quarter observed a single time. Turning to this clonotype: Its specificity is unknown.

This same sample was also part of a study on T cells of mothers and their children. That paper notes: Using 1.5 ug per 15 ul, all extracted RNA underwent cDNA synthesis.

This clonotype originated in a boy between 10 and 17 years old in good health. V usage is TRBV20-1 and J usage is TRBJ1-2; 8 nucleotides agree with TRBD1. Sample: blood. The CDR3 spells CSARDFSTGVGYTF. Written as DNA, the CDR3 is TGCAGTGCTAGAGATTTTTCGACAGGGGTAGGCTACACCTTC.